Below, 30 T cell receptor beta chains from the same sample are listed, as sequenced in a study of T cell repertoires in aging, cancer and after chemotherapy. TRB rearrangements spanning V, D and J were amplified using mixed TRB-A/B primers. TCRdb redid the calling of the multiplex PCR reads with MiXCR, one entry per CDR3 protein. The sample shows about 2,500 distinct CDR3 sequences, 22% of them seen only once. Amplification of TCR beta used genomic DNA extracted from peripheral blood. Sequences were obtained from blood. Receptors originate from a human donor with a blood cancer.

This clonotype is termed large. Written as DNA, the CDR3 is TGTGCCAGCAGTTACGGCGACGGCCCCCAGTACTTC. Protein: CASSYGDGPQYF. The V gene is TRBV6-5, the J gene TRBJ2-5; the D is unclear. Germline V gene lookup returns CDR1 MNHEY and CDR2 SVGAGI. The CDR3 loop spans 12 amino acids. Trimming took off 2 bases at V and 9 bases at J, with 10 bases between the two ends.

This clonotype was counted between two and nine times. The rearrangement uses TRBV20-1 and TRBJ2-3, with 9 bases aligning to TRBD2. The V gene's germline CDR1 is DFQATT and CDR2 SNEGSKA (reference sequence). CDR3 size: 15 residues. With 2 bases clipped from V and 2 bases from J, the junction kept 5 bases outside the gene matches. The CDR3 DNA reads TGCAGTGCTAGACGGGGCGGGAGGGACACAGATACGCAGTATTTT. Its protein product is CSARRGGRDTDTQYF.

The chain has TRBV29-1 and TRBJ2-5; 9 positions agree with TRBD2. This CDR3 region has 13 residues. CDR1 is SQVTM and CDR2 is ANQGSEA in the germline V gene. J lost 5 bases, V lost 3 bases, and 4 bases had no gene match. CDR3 amino acids: CSVDLLAGETQYF. The CDR3 nucleotides read TGCAGCGTTGATTTGCTAGCGGGGGAGACCCAGTACTTC.

In regard to this clonotype: This may come from a read error, since a much larger clone is one base off. The V and J genes are TRBV27 and TRBJ2-7; weak D call: TRBD1 (5 bases). The CDR3 sequence is 14 residues long. Germline V lookup: CDR1 MNHEY, CDR2 SMNVEV (reference sequence). V lost 0 bases, J lost 2 bases, and 8 bases lay in between. The CDR3 here is CASSLSMGPYEQYF. The CDR3, as DNA: TGTGCCAGCAGTTTATCCATGGGGCCCTACGAGCAGTACTTC.

This clonotype was counted a few times. The chain couples TRBV20-1 to TRBJ1-1; 10 bases map to TRBD1. This CDR3 is built from 13 residues. Per the germline V gene, CDR1 is DFQATT and CDR2 is SNEGSKA (reference sequence). The V gene end was trimmed by 6 bases and the J gene end by 5 bases; junction bases not matched to a gene: 6. CDR3 DNA sequence: TGCAGTGCCCCCGGACAGGGGGGGACTGAAGCTTTCTTT. The encoded protein is CSAPGQGGTEAFF.

The chain uses TRBV7-2 and TRBJ2-1; TRBD2 matches 13 bases. The CDR3 length is 17 residues. Germline CDR1 reads SGHTA; CDR2 reads FQGNSA. Trimming at V came to 0 bases and at J to 5 bases, leaving 4 bases not matched to a gene. The CDR3 reads CASSLALGLAGNNEQFF. The CDR3 bases are TGTGCCAGCAGCTTAGCTCTGGGACTAGCGGGGAACAATGAGCAGTTCTTC.

By its share, this clonotype is medium-sized. This chain links TRBV7-9 with TRBJ1-4, with 11 nucleotides matching TRBD1. Germline CDR1 SEHNR, CDR2 FQNEAQ (reference sequence). Unmatched junction bases numbered 8, after V lost 5 bases and J lost 6 bases. CDR3 size: 16 residues. CDR3 residues: CASSPRGTGGYEKLFF. The CDR3 nucleotides are TGTGCCAGCAGCCCGAGGGGGACAGGGGGATATGAAAAACTGTTTTTT.

In its sample, this clonotype was seen a few times. The rearrangement links TRBV11-3 to TRBJ2-2; weak D call: TRBD2 (5 bases). The CDR3 runs to 16 residues. Trimming pared 2 bases from V and 3 bases from J, leaving 13 bases between. Germline lookup yields CDR1 SGHNT and CDR2 YENEEA. The CDR3 nucleotides are TGTGCCAGCAGCTTATTCGGATTGCGGGACACCGGGGAGCTGTTTTTT. Translation: CASSLFGLRDTGELFF. Combining the CDR3 with reference TRBV11-3 and TRBJ2-2 gives the whole variable domain EAGVVQSPRYKIIEKKQPVAFWCNPISGHNTLYWYLQNLGQGPELLIRYENEEAVDDSQLPKDRFSAERLKGVDSTLKIQPAELGDSAVYLCASSLFGLRDTGELFFGEGSRLTVL.

In its sample, this clonotype is medium-sized. The J gene is TRBJ1-1, the V gene TRBV10-3; D call uncertain. With 6 bases removed from V and 5 bases from J, the gap between germline ends came to 7 bases. The length of the CDR3 is 11 residues. Germline loops: CDR1 ENHRY, CDR2 SYGVKD. The CDR3 DNA reads TGTGCCATCAGGGTTAGGACTGAAGCTTTCTTT. It encodes CAIRVRTEAFF.

This clonotype ranks as large. The chain employs TRBV30 and TRBJ2-3; maybe TRBD2 (5 bases). Between the trimmed V and J ends, which lost 0 bases and 6 bases, there was a span of 10 bases. Germline lookup yields CDR1 GTSNPN and CDR2 SVGIG (reference sequence). CDR3 length equals 13 residues. CDR3 in DNA: TGTGCCTGGAGTGTGCGGGTTCGGGATACGCAGTATTTT. Translated: CAWSVRVRDTQYF. The variable domain in full, with the rest retrieved from reference TRBV30 and TRBJ2-3, is SQTIHQWPATLVQPVGSPLSLECTVEGTSNPNLYWYRQAAGRGLQLLFYSVGIGQISSEVPQNLSASRPQDRQFILSSKKLLLSDSGFYLCAWSVRVRDTQYFGPGTRLTVL.

This clonotype is medium-sized (0.01 to 0.1%) in the sample. The rearrangement joins TRBV7-9 to TRBJ1-2; 7 nucleotides line up with TRBD1. The germline gives CDR1 SEHNR, CDR2 FQNEAQ (reference sequence). The V gene end was trimmed by 5 bases and the J gene end by 8 bases; junction bases not matched to a gene: 5. The CDR3 consists of 12 residues. The CDR3 region has the DNA TGTGCCAGCAGCCCCGACAGGGAGGGCTACACCTTC. Amino acids: CASSPDREGYTF.

This clonotype qualifies as medium-sized. The chain has TRBV24-1 and TRBJ2-3, with 9 bases lining up with TRBD1. The CDR3 sequence is 16 residues long. Trimming at V came to 2 bases and at J to 3 bases, leaving 5 bases not matched to a gene. CDR1 KGHDR and CDR2 SFDVKD come from the germline V gene. The CDR3 protein is CATSDWGQGGTDTQYF. CDR3 sequence (DNA): TGTGCCACCAGTGATTGGGGACAGGGAGGGACAGATACGCAGTATTTT.

By share of the sample, this clonotype is medium-sized. The rearrangement joins TRBV6-2 or TRBV6-3 to TRBJ2-1; D not resolved. The V gene's germline CDR1 is MNHEY and CDR2 SVGEGT. There are 12 residues in the CDR3. The V end lost 4 bases, the J end lost 7 bases, and 8 bases lay between the germline ends. The CDR3 coding sequence is TGTGCCAGCAGTTTCCCTTTGAATGAGCAGTTCTTC. This translates into CASSFPLNEQFF.

This clonotype was counted only a few times. The chain couples TRBV5-5 to TRBJ1-5, with a possible D match to TRBD1 (5 bases). Per the germline V gene, CDR1 is SGHKS and CDR2 is YYEKEE (reference sequence). The V and J ends lost 4 bases and 3 bases respectively, with 11 bases between them. The CDR3 is made up of 14 amino acids. CDR3 DNA: TGTGCCAGCAGCACGGACATAAACAATCAGCCCCAGCATTTT. It encodes CASSTDINNQPQHF.

This clonotype is judged medium-sized. The CDR3 reads CAIRSDSSANTGELFF. The CDR3 DNA sequence: TGTGCCATCAGATCCGACAGTTCCGCGAACACCGGGGAGCTGTTTTTT. The chain couples TRBV10-3 to TRBJ2-2, with D tentatively TRBD1 (5 bases). Per germline, CDR1 ENHRY and CDR2 SYGVKD. Trimming took off 6 bases at V and 0 bases at J, with 14 bases between the two ends. The CDR3 totals 16 residues.

This clonotype occurred a few times. The gene calls are TRBV10-1 and TRBJ2-5; D is perhaps TRBD2 (5 bases). Germline V gene sequence: CDR1 WNHNN, CDR2 SYGVQD (reference sequence). The V end was cut by 1 base, the J end by 3 bases, with 15 bases between. This CDR3 spans 16 amino acids. In nucleotides, the CDR3 is TGCGCCAGCAGTGAGTTGCCTAGCCGGCGAAAAGAGACCCAGTACTTC. This translates into CASSELPSRRKETQYF.

To note about this clonotype: This may arise from a read error, as a much more abundant clone is one base away. The V and J genes are TRBV6-5 and TRBJ1-1; 8 bases are a match to TRBD1. Germline V gene data show CDR1 as MNHEY and CDR2 as SVGAGI. This CDR3 is 21 amino acids long. V trimming: 0 bases; J trimming: 0 bases; junction bases outside the gene matches: 18. For the CDR3, the DNA is TGTGCCAGCAGTTACTCGATCGGACAGGGACAGTCGAATTCCATGAACACTGAAGCTTTCTTT. Amino acid sequence: CASSYSIGQGQSNSMNTEAFF.

Comment on this clonotype: A much larger clone differs from this one at a single base, so this may be a read error. The V and J genes are TRBV27 and TRBJ2-7; 9 bases are shared with TRBD1. Trimming cost V 6 bases and J 3 bases; bases outside gene matches: 9. Germline V gene sequence: CDR1 MNHEY, CDR2 SMNVEV (reference sequence). The length of the CDR3 is 15 residues. The CDR3 nucleotides are TGTGCCAGCAGCCCCGGGACAGGGATAATCTACGAGCAGTACTTC. Residues: CASSPGTGIIYEQYF.

As concerns this clonotype: Given a much more abundant clone one base away, this may be a read error. This rearrangement joins TRBV6-1 to TRBJ2-1; D is unresolved. V was trimmed by 6 bases and J by 10 bases, leaving 28 bases between them. This CDR3 comprises 17 residues. Germline V gene data show CDR1 as MNHNS and CDR2 as SASEGT. CDR3 loop: CASSPLLDPGYVHEQFF. The CDR3 nucleotides are TGTGCCAGCAGCCCCCTATTGGACCCGGGTTATGTGCACGAGCAGTTCTTC.

This clonotype is medium-sized. The CDR3 loop is CATSRVDFGNTDTQYF. Written as DNA, the CDR3 is TGTGCCACCAGCAGAGTTGACTTTGGAAACACAGATACGCAGTATTTT. The chain couples TRBV15 to TRBJ2-3; D remains unclear. This CDR3 comprises 16 residues. Germline loops: CDR1 LNHNV, CDR2 YYDKDF (reference sequence). Trimming pared 1 base from V and 2 bases from J, leaving 13 bases between.

Concerning this clonotype itself: Being one base from a much bigger clone, this may be a read error. The V gene is TRBV5-6, the J gene TRBJ2-7; perhaps D is TRBD1 or TRBD2 (5 bases each). CDR3 length equals 16 residues. V was cut by 5 bases and J by 0 bases, with 18 bases left in between. Germline V gene lookup returns CDR1 SGHDT and CDR2 YYEEEE. CDR3 residues: CASSWGSGCSSYEQYF. Written as DNA, the CDR3 is TGTGCCAGCAGTTGGGGGAGCGGCTGCAGCTCCTACGAGCAGTACTTC.

By share of the sample, this clonotype is medium-sized. The chain employs TRBV12-3 or TRBV12-4 and TRBJ2-3; 9 bases align to TRBD2. CDR3 size: 16 residues. The ends lost 6 bases at V and 6 bases at J; junction bases unmatched: 13. Here the CDR3 reads CASRVWARGGGDTQYF. CDR3 DNA: TGTGCCAGCAGAGTTTGGGCGCGGGGGGGCGGTGATACGCAGTATTTT.

V gene TRBV20-1 combines with J gene TRBJ2-7; D may match TRBD1 or TRBD2 (6 bases each). This CDR3 is 13 amino acids long. V dropped 8 bases and J dropped 2 bases, with 16 bases sitting between them. Per the germline V gene, CDR1 is DFQATT and CDR2 is SNEGSKA (reference sequence). The CDR3 region is CSLKGGLTYEQYF. CDR3 in DNA: TGCAGTCTAAAAGGGGGGCTAACCTACGAGCAGTACTTC.

This clonotype is large. The chain carries TRBV6-1 and TRBJ1-1; D is unresolved. Germline CDR1 MNHNS, CDR2 SASEGT. CDR3 length: 12 amino acids. Trimming pared 5 bases from V and 7 bases from J, leaving 11 bases between. This CDR3 is CASSHQANEAFF. In DNA form, the CDR3 reads TGTGCCAGCAGTCACCAGGCAAATGAAGCTTTCTTT.

This clonotype has more than one count but fewer than ten. The chain couples TRBV12-3 or TRBV12-4 to TRBJ2-5; D is ambiguous. CDR3 size: 13 residues. V lost 5 bases, J lost 4 bases, and 11 bases lay in between. The CDR3 loop reads CASSLSPRETQYF. The CDR3 DNA reads as TGTGCCAGCAGTCTCAGCCCGCGAGAGACCCAGTACTTC.

Sample share makes this clonotype medium-sized (0.01 to 0.1%). The rearrangement uses TRBV5-1 and TRBJ2-2; 7 bases line up with TRBD1. The junction had 12 bases not matched to a gene; V was cut back by 6 bases and J by 7 bases. The CDR3 extends over 15 amino acids. Per the germline V gene, CDR1 is SGHRS and CDR2 is YFSETQ. Here the CDR3 reads CASNSGQANGGELFF. For the CDR3, the DNA is TGCGCCAGCAACTCTGGACAGGCCAACGGCGGGGAGCTGTTTTTT.

This clonotype was seen only a few times. The CDR3 DNA is TGTGCCAGCAGCACTGGCTTTCAGGGCACTGAAGCTTTCTTT. Amino acids: CASSTGFQGTEAFF. The chain uses TRBV5-5 and TRBJ1-1; the D gene is possibly TRBD1 (5 bases). Germline values: CDR1 SGHKS, CDR2 YYEKEE (reference sequence). V was cut by 4 bases and J by 4 bases, with 14 bases left in between. The CDR3 sequence is 14 residues long.

By sample share, this clonotype is medium-sized (0.01 to 0.1%). The chain couples TRBV12-3 or TRBV12-4 to TRBJ2-5, with TRBD2 matching 7 bases. V shed 4 bases, J shed 4 bases, and the junction held 6 bases outside the gene matches. This CDR3 spans 14 amino acids. The CDR3, as DNA: TGTGCCAGCAGTTCGCCGGGGGGAGGAGAGACCCAGTACTTC. As protein: CASSSPGGGETQYF.

In its sample, this clonotype was seen a few times. The chain employs TRBV5-1 and TRBJ2-7; no clear D gene. V lost 2 bases and J 3 bases, leaving 12 bases between the germline ends. Germline CDR1 is SGHRS and CDR2 is YFSETQ. CDR3 length: 14 amino acids. CDR3 coding DNA: TGCGCCAGCAGCTTCGACACCCCTTTCTACGAGCAGTACTTC. Translated, it gives CASSFDTPFYEQYF.

This clonotype was observed a handful of times. This chain links TRBV20-1 with TRBJ1-5, with no clear D. V gave up 4 bases and J gave up 3 bases, with 10 bases separating them. Germline V gene sequence: CDR1 DFQATT, CDR2 SNEGSKA (reference sequence). This CDR3 is built from 13 residues. DNA of the CDR3: TGCAGTGCTACCGAGACACCCAATCAGCCCCAGCATTTT. Residues: CSATETPNQPQHF.